Each of the 25 T cell receptor beta chains below was sequenced from the same sample in a study of T cell responses to AZD1222 COVID-19 vaccine. Data came from immunoSEQ multiplex PCR; TCRdb stores just in-frame clones and leaves some out. The table includes 90,000 to 150,000 clones, more than 85% detected once. Sequenced here: peripheral blood, sampled 28 days after the second AZD1222 dose. Source of these receptors: an adult who received the AZD1222 COVID-19 vaccine.

The chain employs TRBV4-1 and TRBJ2-5; 10 nucleotides align to TRBD2. Looked up from germline, CDR1 is MGHRA and CDR2 is YSYEKL. This CDR3 is 15 amino acids long. V trimming: 2 bases; J trimming: 3 bases; junction bases outside the gene matches: 3. In nucleotides, the CDR3 is TGCGCCAGCAGCCAAATCGGACTAGCGGAAGAGACCCAGTACTTC. Its translation is CASSQIGLAEETQYF.

The gene calls are TRBV7-2 and TRBJ2-1, with 13 bases that match TRBD2. The trim removed 2 bases at V and 8 bases at J, leaving 3 bases unmatched. In germline, CDR1 is SGHTA, CDR2 FQGNSA. CDR3 size: 15 residues. In nucleotides, the CDR3 is TGTGCCAGCAGCTTAAGGACTAGCGGGAGCCATGAGCAGTTCTTC. It codes for CASSLRTSGSHEQFF.

This chain uses TRBV30 with TRBJ1-6; no definite D call. Between the trimmed V and J ends, which lost 1 base and 14 bases, there was a span of 12 bases. The germline gives CDR1 GTSNPN, CDR2 SVGIG (reference sequence). The CDR3 sequence is 12 residues long. The CDR3 DNA reads TGTGCCTGGAGTGCTCTTGAAGGAACCCTCCACTTT. Translating it yields CAWSALEGTLHF.

This chain connects TRBV19 to TRBJ2-1; 8 bases are a match to TRBD2. Unmatched junction bases numbered 10, after V lost 10 bases and J lost 5 bases. Germline V gives CDR1 LNHDA, CDR2 SQIVND (reference sequence). There are 14 residues in the CDR3. As DNA, the CDR3 is TGTGCCACCAAAGCGGGAGAGGGGAACAATGAGCAGTTCTTC. Amino acid sequence: CATKAGEGNNEQFF.

J is TRBJ2-7 and V is TRBV28; D remains unclear. This CDR3 has 16 amino acids. Germline-derived CDR1 and CDR2 are MDHEN and SYDVKM. V was cut by 4 bases and J by 9 bases, with 25 bases left in between. The CDR3 here is CASSSQARHYGSGQYF. For the CDR3, the DNA is TGTGCCAGCAGTTCGCAGGCGCGGCACTACGGGTCTGGGCAGTACTTC.

CDR3 protein: CASSFTGGIGEQYF. The CDR3 DNA reads TGTGCCAGCAGCTTCACAGGGGGCATAGGGGAGCAGTACTTC. This chain connects TRBV7-2 to TRBJ2-7, with 9 bases lining up with TRBD1. V was clipped by 3 bases and J by 7 bases; unmatched bases: 7. CDR1 and CDR2 (germline): SGHTA, FQGNSA. The CDR3 totals 14 residues.

The chain has TRBV30 and TRBJ1-4, with D possibly matching TRBD1 (6 bases). V was clipped by 3 bases and J by 8 bases, with 13 bases between them. This CDR3 spans 13 amino acids. CDR1 is GTSNPN, CDR2 SVGIG, per germline (reference sequence). CDR3 sequence reads: CAWSEIRGEKLFF. The DNA for the CDR3 is TGTGCCTGGAGCGAGATTAGGGGGGAAAAACTGTTTTTT. Using reference TRBV30 and TRBJ1-4 for the parts outside the CDR3, the full variable domain is SQTIHQWPATLVQPVGSPLSLECTVEGTSNPNLYWYRQAAGRGLQLLFYSVGIGQISSEVPQNLSASRPQDRQFILSSKKLLLSDSGFYLCAWSEIRGEKLFFGSGTQLSVL.

V is TRBV7-2 and J is TRBJ2-7; a possible D gene is TRBD2 (5 bases). CDR1 is SGHTA, CDR2 FQGNSA, per germline. The CDR3 contains 15 residues. Trimming shortened V by 3 bases and J by 0 bases, and 12 bases separated the two germline ends. CDR3 region: CASSFDYTSSYEQYF. The DNA of the CDR3 is TGTGCCAGCAGCTTCGACTATACTAGCTCCTACGAGCAGTACTTC.

The chain is built from TRBV7-9 and TRBJ2-1; TRBD1 matches at 7 bases. There are 17 residues in the CDR3. Germline trimming cut 5 bases from V and 1 base from J; bases unmatched to any gene: 11. CDR1 is SEHNR, CDR2 FQNEAQ, per germline (reference sequence). The CDR3 sequence: CASSERQGIPSYNEQFF. The CDR3, as DNA: TGTGCCAGCAGCGAGCGACAGGGAATACCTTCCTACAATGAGCAGTTCTTC.

The CDR3 here is CASRPPGTGGSYEQYF. CDR3 DNA sequence: TGTGCCAGCCGTCCGCCCGGGACAGGTGGCTCCTACGAGCAGTACTTC. The chain combines TRBV28 with TRBJ2-7; 8 bases match TRBD1. Looked up from germline, CDR1 is MDHEN and CDR2 is SYDVKM. The CDR3 sequence is 16 residues long. Trimming took 8 bases from V and 0 from J; bases not matched to a gene: 12.

The rearrangement uses TRBV19 and TRBJ2-3, with TRBD1 matching 11 bases. V lost 0 bases, J lost 0 bases, and 8 bases stayed unmatched. Germline lookup yields CDR1 LNHDA and CDR2 SQIVND (reference sequence). The CDR3 is 19 amino acids. DNA of the CDR3: TGTGCCAGTAGTATAGAGGGACAGGGGGGCACCCCTAGCACAGATACGCAGTATTTT. It specifies CASSIEGQGGTPSTDTQYF. The variable domain in full, completed from reference TRBV19 and TRBJ2-3, reads DGGITQSPKYLFRKEGQNVTLSCEQNLNHDAMYWYRQDPGQGLRLIYYSQIVNDFQKGDIAEGYSVSREKKESFPLTVTSAQKNPTAFYLCASSIEGQGGTPSTDTQYFGPGTRLTVL.

This clone was observed once. The chain links TRBV5-1 to TRBJ2-3; 7 nucleotides agree with TRBD2. The CDR3 is made up of 18 amino acids. Germline CDR1 and CDR2: SGHRS and YFSETQ. Unmatched junction bases numbered 14, after V lost 0 bases and J lost 4 bases. The CDR3 sequence: CASSLGFGAGQSPDTQYF. The CDR3, as DNA: TGCGCCAGCAGCTTGGGATTCGGAGCGGGGCAAAGCCCAGATACGCAGTATTTT.

This CDR3 reads CASSREGSSQETQYF. The CDR3 bases are TGTGCCAGCAGCAGGGAGGGTTCTAGCCAAGAGACCCAGTACTTC. This sequence joins TRBV2 and TRBJ2-5; 7 bases match TRBD2. The CDR3 extends over 15 amino acids. V was clipped by 6 bases and J by 1 base; unmatched bases: 8. CDR1 SNHLY and CDR2 FYNNEI come from the germline V gene. Full variable domain (rest looked up from reference TRBV2 and TRBJ2-5): EPEVTQTPSHQVTQMGQEVILRCVPISNHLYFYWYRQILGQKVEFLVSFYNNEISEKSEIFDDQFSVERPDGSNFTLKIRSTKLEDSAMYFCASSREGSSQETQYFGPGTRLLVL.

The chain recombines TRBV28 with TRBJ2-7, with 8 nucleotides matching TRBD2. From germline, CDR1 is MDHEN and CDR2 SYDVKM. There are 14 residues in the CDR3. V was pared by 6 bases and J by 2 bases, with 6 bases of the junction left unmatched. This CDR3 reads CASRPGGVAYEQYF. The DNA for the CDR3 is TGTGCCAGCAGACCCGGGGGGGTAGCCTACGAGCAGTACTTC.

Details on this clone: The sample has other DNA sequences that encode this CDR3 too. The V and J genes are TRBV28 and TRBJ1-1, with no clear D. Germline V gene lookup returns CDR1 MDHEN and CDR2 SYDVKM. This CDR3 region has 13 residues. The V end was cut by 4 bases, the J end by 0 bases, with 6 bases between. CDR3 sequence reads: CASSSQLNTEAFF. The CDR3 coding sequence is TGTGCCAGCAGTTCACAGTTGAACACTGAAGCTTTCTTT. The full variable domain, in which reference TRBV28 and TRBJ1-1 provide the parts outside the CDR3, is DVKVTQSSRYLVKRTGEKVFLECVQDMDHENMFWYRQDPGLGLRLIYFSYDVKMKEKGDIPEGYSVSREKKERFSLILESASTNQTSMYLCASSSQLNTEAFFGQGTRLTVV.

J is TRBJ2-2 and V is TRBV9; no clear D. The V end was cut by 5 bases, the J end by 2 bases, with 4 bases between. Germline V gives CDR1 SGDLS, CDR2 YYNGEE. This CDR3 has 12 amino acids. CDR3 coding DNA: TGTGCCAGCAGGACAAACACCGGGGAGCTGTTTTTT. Its protein product is CASRTNTGELFF.

V and J are TRBV15 and TRBJ2-1; 12 bases map to TRBD1. This CDR3 has 17 amino acids. V dropped 3 bases and J dropped 9; count of bases not matched to a gene: 12. Germline assignment: CDR1 LNHNV and CDR2 YYDKDF (reference sequence). CDR3 DNA: TGTGCCACCAGCAGTCACTCATCGGGACAGGGGGCGCGTGAGCAGTTCTTC. This sequence encodes CATSSHSSGQGAREQFF. The variable domain in full, with the rest retrieved from reference TRBV15 and TRBJ2-1, is DAMVIQNPRYQVTQFGKPVTLSCSQTLNHNVMYWYQQKSSQAPKLLFHYYDKDFNNEADTPDNFQSRRPNTSFCFLDIRSPGLGDTAMYLCATSSHSSGQGAREQFFGPGTRLTVL.

J is TRBJ1-3 and V is TRBV7-9; D may be TRBD1 (5 bases). Trimming cost V 1 base and J 4 bases, with 5 bases left between them. The CDR3 runs to 13 residues. Germline V gene lookup returns CDR1 SEHNR and CDR2 FQNEAQ (reference sequence). CDR3 coding DNA: TGTGCCAGCAGCTTAGGACAGGGAAACACCATATATTTT. Translating it yields CASSLGQGNTIYF.

In DNA form, the CDR3 reads TGTGCCATCAGTGAGTTAGGCGTACTAGCGGACCAAGAGACCCAGTACTTC. It encodes CAISELGVLADQETQYF. The rearrangement links TRBV10-3 to TRBJ2-5; 8 nucleotides match TRBD2. This CDR3 region has 17 residues. Germline V gene lookup returns CDR1 ENHRY and CDR2 SYGVKD. J gave up 0 bases and V 1 base, and 7 bases lay outside the gene matches.

This sequence joins TRBV6-2 or TRBV6-3 and TRBJ2-7, with TRBD2 matching 8 bases. The CDR3 consists of 15 residues. Germline V CDR1 and CDR2: MNHEY, SVGEGT. V was pared by 6 bases and J by 1 base, with 8 bases of the junction left unmatched. CDR3 coding DNA: TGTGCCAGCAGCCCACTAGCGGACCCGTCCTACGAGCAGTACTTC. This sequence encodes CASSPLADPSYEQYF.

The rearrangement uses TRBV28 and TRBJ1-1; D remains ambiguous. The CDR3 loop spans 14 amino acids. Trimming took 8 bases from V and 3 from J, leaving 16 bases between them. Germline CDR1 and CDR2: MDHEN and SYDVKM. CDR3 residues: CASLGHAGYTEAFF. For the CDR3, the DNA is TGTGCCAGCCTCGGTCACGCGGGGTACACTGAAGCTTTCTTT.

The genes are TRBV27 and TRBJ1-2, with no clear D. Germline V gene lookup returns CDR1 MNHEY and CDR2 SMNVEV (reference sequence). This CDR3 has 15 amino acids. Trimming removed 7 bases at V and 2 bases at J, with 17 bases between. The CDR3 DNA follows: TGTGCCAGCACCACATGGGTGGGCGCGAACTATGGCTACACCTTC. Encoded protein: CASTTWVGANYGYTF.

The rearrangement links TRBV2 to TRBJ1-5; D is unclear. Germline CDR1 SNHLY, CDR2 FYNNEI. V lost 7 bases and J lost 4, with 8 bases in between. This CDR3 is 12 amino acids long. CDR3 bases: TGTGCCAGCAAAAGGGTTAATCAGCCCCAGCATTTT. Encoded protein: CASKRVNQPQHF.

The rearrangement uses TRBV6-5 and TRBJ1-3, with D unresolved. Germline V gene data show CDR1 as MNHEY and CDR2 as SVGAGI. The CDR3 covers 14 residues. The V gene lost 0 bases and the J gene lost 0 bases, with 3 bases spanning the gap. The CDR3 protein is CASSYSSSGNTIYF. In DNA, the CDR3 is TGTGCCAGCAGTTACTCTTCCTCTGGAAACACCATATATTTT.

This clone was detected once. This chain uses TRBV11-3 with TRBJ2-7, with D uncertain. V lost 2 bases and J lost 2, with 10 bases in between. Germline CDR1 and CDR2: SGHNT and YENEEA. The CDR3 covers 14 residues. The DNA of the CDR3 is TGTGCCAGCAGCTTAAGGTACAGCCCCTACGAGCAGTACTTC. It encodes CASSLRYSPYEQYF.